This TCR beta chain was sequenced during a study of blood T cells in healthy people across ages (dated by TCRdb to between 2015 and 2017). For the study in its entirety: In model experiments, template switching captured roughly one uniquely barcoded TCR beta cDNA molecule for every two T cells. Using deep sequencing normalized with unique cDNA molecular identifiers, the study measured how TCR beta repertoire diversity changes with age. The donors were divided into four age groups: young (average approximately 16 years), middle-aged (about 40), aged (roughly 66) and long-lived (more than 75). To avoid experimental bias, donors of different ages were spread randomly across the sequencing lanes. For two donors (one aged 18 to 30 and one aged 80 or older), the study analyzed two additional independent replicas of 1 million unique cDNA reads from the same blood draw. The research as a whole found: As age increased, observed TCR beta diversity per million T cells dropped in a roughly linear way, and a significant reduction was already evident by age about 36. Compared with the aged group, more naive CD4+ T cells, fewer expanded clones and increased TCR diversity were shown by the long-lived group, suggesting age selection. Because profiling used bulk unsorted PBMCs, naive and antigen-experienced compartments could not be compared conclusively. Total diversity estimates from one million sequenced T cells were considered lower bounds and underestimates. There was a strong correlation between observed TCR beta diversity and the percentage of naive T cells measured by flow cytometry. Because the CMV infection status of the donors was unknown, age-related changes in expanded clonotypes may potentially have been confounded.

Systemically healthy Caucasian individuals from Russia, 35 to 50 in total and aged about 6 to 100 years, were included as donors. Ten milliliters of peripheral blood were drawn from each donor into EDTA-treated Vacutainer tubes. PBMCs were isolated by Ficoll-Paque density-gradient centrifugation, with at least 6 million obtained per sample. Trizol reagent was used to extract total RNA from the PBMCs, yielding at least 5.5 micrograms per sample. Naive CD45RAhigh/CD27high T cell percentages were measured by flow cytometry on a PBMC aliquot from every donor. Including the terminal cysteine and phenylalanine, the CDR3 comprises 16 residues. Only the CDR3 region is kept as DNA, spanning 48 bases read in frame from base 1. V is pared back by 2 bases and J by 5 bases, with 21 bases lying between the germline termini. According to the germline V gene, CDR1 reads SQVTM and CDR2 reads ANQGSEA. In the case of this clonotype: What this receptor recognizes is not known. One base away there is no much larger clone; base qualities are not given.

Receptor libraries were prepared by 5' RACE. This sample was sequenced with an Illumina HiSeq 2500. A second PCR of roughly 6 to 12 cycles was run with a J-beta primer mix and a sample-barcoded 5' primer. A template-switch 5' adaptor carrying 12 random nucleotides introduced a unique molecular identifier onto each TCR beta cDNA molecule. At least 2.5 million CDR3-containing paired-end reads were obtained from each sample. The Mint cDNA synthesis kit, primed by a TRBC-specific oligonucleotide, was used to synthesize first-strand cDNA from all RNA. Following uracil-DNA glycosylase treatment, a first 18-cycle PCR with universal primers M1SS and BC2_uni_R was performed on all cDNA. The authors' analysis ran thus. For normalization, 1 million high-quality reads, each with a distinct molecular identifier, were randomly selected from each sample. Instead of being binned into consensus sequences, reads with shared molecular identifiers were discarded. CDR3 identification, clonotype clustering and error correction used MiTCR with a Q25 quality threshold and the strictest error-elimination algorithm. Lower-bound total TCR beta diversity was estimated with a nonparametric unseen species model using Euler transformation. Starting from the raw public reads, TCRdb applied fastp trimming at Q25, assembled clones with MiXCR and retained in-frame beta chains. Each CDR3 protein appears once, grouped with its most common genes and DNA. TCRdb's processing, not the authors' own work, is the source of the V and J calls. For this sample there are roughly 410,000 distinct CDR3 sequences; about 52% appear just once. The ten top clones hold around 50% of the sample.

Sequencing was carried out using blood. The source is a man in his sixties in good health. Recombination linked TRBV29-1 to TRBJ2-5; the best D guess is TRBD1, with 7 bases matching. This receptor carries the CDR3 CSVERGPTGRRETQYF. The bases are TGCAGCGTTGAAAGGGGGCCGACAGGGAGGAGGGAGACCCAGTACTTC. The full variable domain, with segments outside the CDR3 supplied by the reference TRBV29-1 and TRBJ2-5 proteins, appears as SAVISQKPSRDICQRGTSLTIQCQVDSQVTMMFWYRQQPGQSLTLIATANQGSEATYESGFVIDKFPISRPNLTFSTLTVSNMSPEDSSIYLCSVERGPTGRRETQYFGPGTRLLVL.